This T cell receptor (beta chain) was identified in a study of blood T cells in healthy people across ages (dated by TCRdb to between 2015 and 2017). Looking at the study overall: In model experiments, template switching captured roughly one uniquely barcoded TCR beta cDNA molecule for every two T cells. The study measured age-related changes in TCR beta repertoire diversity using deep sequencing normalized with unique cDNA molecular identifiers. The donors were divided into four age groups: young (average approximately 15 years), middle-aged (roughly 42), aged (approximately 62) and long-lived (82). To avoid experimental bias, donors of different ages were spread randomly across the sequencing lanes. The study analyzed two additional independent replicas of 1 million unique cDNA reads from the same blood draw for two donors, one aged 18 to 29 and one aged 80 or older. What the work shows at the level of the full study, not this receptor alone: As age increased, observed TCR beta diversity per million T cells dropped in a roughly linear way, and a significant reduction was already evident by age around 41. There was a strong correlation between observed TCR beta diversity and the percentage of naive T cells measured by flow cytometry. Because profiling used bulk unsorted PBMCs, naive and antigen-experienced compartments could not be compared conclusively. Because the CMV infection status of the donors was unknown, age-related changes in expanded clonotypes may potentially have been confounded. Total diversity estimates from one million sequenced T cells were considered lower bounds and underestimates. The long-lived group showed more naive CD4+ T cells, fewer expanded clones and increased TCR diversity than the aged group, suggesting age selection.

The donors were some 36 Caucasian individuals from Russia, aged about 6 to 95 years, who were systemically healthy. Around 9.7 milliliters of peripheral blood were collected from each donor into EDTA-treated Vacutainer tubes. Ficoll-Paque density-gradient centrifugation was used to isolate PBMCs, with at least 7 million obtained per sample. Total RNA, at least 6 micrograms per sample, was extracted from PBMCs with Trizol reagent. Naive CD45RAhigh/CD27high T cell percentages were measured by flow cytometry on a PBMC aliquot from every donor. CDR3 length: 12 amino acids, cysteine to phenylalanine. Only the CDR3 DNA stays, 36 bases, in frame from base 1. CDR1 is given as DFQATT and CDR2 as SNEGSKA, both from the germline V gene (reference sequence). V sheds 1 base and J sheds 9 bases, leaving 10 bases between their ends. On this clonotype: The antigen this receptor binds is unknown. The sample holds no much larger clone one base away, and base qualities are not on file.

The library was made by 5' RACE. These reads were obtained on an Illumina HiSeq 2500. A second about 7 to 12 cycle PCR used a sample-barcoded 5' primer and a J-beta primer mix. Each TCR beta cDNA molecule received a unique molecular identifier from a template-switch 5' adaptor carrying 12 random nucleotides. Each sample yielded at least 2.5 million CDR3-containing paired-end reads. All of the RNA was converted into first-strand cDNA using the Mint cDNA synthesis kit, with a TRBC-specific oligonucleotide serving as the primer. Following uracil-DNA glycosylase treatment, all cDNA underwent a first 18-cycle PCR with the universal primers M1SS and BC2_uni_R. The original pipeline was this. For normalization, 1 million high-quality reads were randomly selected from each sample, with every read carrying a distinct molecular identifier. Instead of being binned into consensus sequences, reads with shared molecular identifiers were discarded. CDR3 identification, clonotype clustering and error correction used MiTCR with a Q25 quality threshold and the strictest error-elimination algorithm. A nonparametric unseen species model using Euler transformation provided a lower-bound estimate of total TCR beta diversity. TCRdb applied fastp at Q25 and MiXCR to the public reads, then kept only in-frame beta chains. Here each entry gathers all rows of one CDR3 protein and keeps the most common genes and DNA. For this entry, the V and J calls and clone size follow TCRdb and not the study's own pipeline. Counted in this sample were hundreds of thousands of distinct CDR3 sequences; approximately 50% of them appeared once. Over 35% of the sample is held by the ten biggest clonotypes.

The TCR sequence derives from a man between 60 and 75 years old in good health. Sequencing used blood. This receptor chain uses TRBV20-1 and TRBJ2-1; the D gene is not confidently resolved. The CDR3 protein: CSARVSLGEQFF. The nucleotides read TGCAGTGCTAGAGTCTCCCTGGGTGAGCAGTTCTTC.